This T cell receptor beta chain was profiled in a study of OX40 agonist ivuxolimab in advanced cancers. For this clone: Antigen unknown.

Profiling relied on immunoSEQ multiplex PCR, and the TCRdb table lists in-frame clones only, not all of them. The sample has 45,000 to 60,000 clones; about 93% are singletons. The study, taken as a whole, reports: A proportion of nonresponders additionally exhibited low normalized T-cell clonal expansion.

Patients with a history of autoimmune disease or on systemic immunosuppression were excluded. The length of the CDR3 is 13 residues. Germline assignment: CDR1 SQVTM and CDR2 ANQGSEA. The V and J ends lost 6 bases and 0 bases respectively, with 12 bases between them. This TCR came from an adult with an advanced solid tumor such as melanoma, head and neck, liver or kidney cancer. The starting material was CD4+ or CD8+ T cells sorted from blood, obtained in a trial of the OX40 agonist ivuxolimab. The genes are TRBV29-1 and TRBJ2-7; D call uncertain. The CDR3 loop reads CSVVGGSSYEQYF. The CDR3 DNA is TGCAGCGTCGTGGGCGGAAGCTCCTACGAGCAGTACTTC.